These 25 T cell receptor beta chains share one sample of origin, sequenced in a study of cytomegalovirus exposure and HLA in healthy donors. Profiling relied on immunoSEQ multiplex PCR, and the TCRdb table lists in-frame clones only, not all of them. The table has around 120,000 clones, approximately 90% seen once. Sequencing was performed on PBMCs. The receptors shown here come from a woman aged 18 to 35 in good health and CMV-seronegative.

The J gene is TRBJ2-2, the V gene TRBV5-1; unclear D gene. CDR3 length equals 16 residues. The germline V and J ends were trimmed by 4 bases and 0 bases, with 13 bases remaining between them. Germline V gives CDR1 SGHRS, CDR2 YFSETQ. The CDR3 DNA is TGCGCCAGCAGCCCCACGGCAGGCACGAACACCGGGGAGCTGTTTTTT. Its protein is CASSPTAGTNTGELFF.

The rearrangement uses TRBV6-5 and TRBJ1-1, with no clear D. The CDR3 length is 13 residues. Germline lookup yields CDR1 MNHEY and CDR2 SVGAGI. Trimming left V 6 bases short and J 0 bases short, with 8 bases between. CDR3 in DNA: TGTGCCAGCAGGAGACTATTGAACACTGAAGCTTTCTTT. Protein: CASRRLLNTEAFF.

The rearrangement links TRBV2 to TRBJ2-5; 15 bases align to TRBD2. The length of the CDR3 is 18 residues. With 7 bases clipped from V and 5 bases from J, the junction kept 14 bases outside the gene matches. The germline CDR1 and CDR2 sequences are SNHLY and FYNNEI. This CDR3 reads CASTRGGLAGGPRETQYF. The CDR3 coding sequence is TGTGCCAGCACCCGAGGAGGACTAGCGGGGGGGCCTAGGGAGACCCAGTACTTC.

This clone showed up just once. The chain carries TRBV19 and TRBJ1-5; perhaps TRBD1 as D (6 bases). V was trimmed by 4 bases and J by 2 bases, leaving 12 bases between them. Germline V lookup: CDR1 LNHDA, CDR2 SQIVND (reference sequence). This CDR3 spans 15 amino acids. CDR3 residues: CASSKEGGRNQPQHF. The CDR3 DNA reads TGTGCCAGTAGTAAGGAAGGGGGTCGCAATCAGCCCCAGCATTTT.

The rearrangement joins TRBV4-1 to TRBJ2-5; 7 bases align to TRBD1. CDR3 size: 13 residues. Germline V gives CDR1 MGHRA, CDR2 YSYEKL. The trim removed 4 bases at V and 4 bases at J, leaving 3 bases unmatched. This CDR3 reads CASSLTGPETQYF. In DNA, the CDR3 is TGCGCCAGCAGCCTGACAGGGCCAGAGACCCAGTACTTC.

The chain joins TRBV5-1 to TRBJ1-4, with TRBD1 matching over 7 bases. V shed 4 bases, J shed 7 bases, and the junction held 7 bases outside the gene matches. Germline lookup yields CDR1 SGHRS and CDR2 YFSETQ. The CDR3 contains 14 residues. CDR3 sequence (DNA): TGCGCCAGCAGCAAACAGGGGCTGCGTGAAAAACTGTTTTTT. Translated: CASSKQGLREKLFF.

The gene calls are TRBV11-3 and TRBJ2-7; 7 nucleotides agree with TRBD2. Germline CDR1 reads SGHNT; CDR2 reads YENEEA. V shed 5 bases, J shed 9 bases, and the junction held 10 bases outside the gene matches. The CDR3 consists of 13 residues. The CDR3 DNA reads as TGTGCCAGCAGCCCTGGGAGGGAGCGGGGGCAGTACTTC. Encoded protein: CASSPGRERGQYF.

This sequence joins TRBV7-2 and TRBJ1-1; 8 bases map to TRBD1. Germline V gene data show CDR1 as SGHTA and CDR2 as FQGNSA. V shed 3 bases and J 1 base; nucleotides not matched to a gene: 4. This CDR3 is 15 amino acids long. The CDR3 sequence: CASSFSGTGNTEAFF. The CDR3 coding sequence is TGTGCCAGCAGCTTCTCCGGGACAGGGAACACTGAAGCTTTCTTT.

Written as DNA, the CDR3 is TGTGCCAGCAGCTTAGGGTCGTTACTAGCACAAGAGACCCAGTACTTC. This translates into CASSLGSLLAQETQYF. This chain links TRBV7-9 with TRBJ2-5; D possibly corresponds to TRBD2 (6 bases). Trimming took off 1 base at V and 2 bases at J, with 14 bases between the two ends. The germline V gene encodes CDR1 SEHNR and CDR2 FQNEAQ (reference sequence). The length of the CDR3 is 16 residues.

V is TRBV5-1 and J is TRBJ1-1; perhaps TRBD1 as D (5 bases). This CDR3 contains 16 residues. Between the trimmed V and J ends, which lost 0 bases and 5 bases, there was a span of 17 bases. CDR1 SGHRS and CDR2 YFSETQ come from the germline V gene. The CDR3 DNA follows: TGCGCCAGCAGCTTGGCGTCTTTGGGGGGGAGGACTGAAGCTTTCTTT. It encodes CASSLASLGGRTEAFF. Together with reference TRBV5-1 and TRBJ1-1, the CDR3 gives the full variable domain: KAGVTQTPRYLIKTRGQQVTLSCSPISGHRSVSWYQQTPGQGLQFLFEYFSETQRNKGNFPGRFSGRQFSNSRSEMNVSTLELGDSALYLCASSLASLGGRTEAFFGQGTRLTVV.

CDR3 residues: CASTWTGGPYEQYF. In nucleotides, the CDR3 is TGTGCCAGCACCTGGACAGGGGGCCCCTACGAGCAGTACTTC. The gene calls are TRBV11-3 and TRBJ2-7; 11 bases match TRBD1. The CDR3 is made up of 14 amino acids. CDR1 is SGHNT and CDR2 is YENEEA in the germline V gene. V lost 7 bases and J lost 2; bases outside the gene matches: 4.

This sequence joins TRBV9 and TRBJ2-1, with D possibly matching TRBD2 (6 bases). V gave up 5 bases and J gave up 8 bases, with 14 bases separating them. Germline CDR1 and CDR2: SGDLS and YYNGEE. CDR3 length equals 13 residues. Here the CDR3 reads CASSREPAYEQFF. CDR3 sequence (DNA): TGTGCCAGCAGTCGGGAGCCGGCTTATGAGCAGTTCTTC.

The rearrangement uses TRBV9 and TRBJ2-5, with 7 bases that match TRBD1. CDR3 length: 15 residues. The J segment lost 0 bases and the V segment lost 6 bases, leaving 8 bases of the junction unmatched. Germline CDR1 and CDR2: SGDLS and YYNGEE. The CDR3 region is CASKFRDSDQETQYF. In nucleotides, the CDR3 is TGTGCCAGCAAGTTTAGGGACAGCGACCAAGAGACCCAGTACTTC. The full variable domain, in which reference TRBV9 and TRBJ2-5 provide the parts outside the CDR3, is DSGVTQTPKHLITATGQRVTLRCSPRSGDLSVYWYQQSLDQGLQFLIQYYNGEERAKGNILERFSAQQFPDLHSELNLSSLELGDSALYFCASKFRDSDQETQYFGPGTRLLVL.

The chain is built from TRBV13 and TRBJ2-1; D is possibly TRBD2 (6 bases). V was cut by 5 bases and J by 5 bases, with 13 bases left in between. CDR1 is PRHDT and CDR2 is FYEKMQ in the germline V gene (reference sequence). The CDR3 is 14 amino acids. CDR3 sequence: CASSEGLRNNEQFF. The DNA for the CDR3 is TGTGCCAGCAGCGAGGGACTCCGGAACAATGAGCAGTTCTTC.

The CDR3 loop reads CASSLGQGPAYGYTF. The DNA for the CDR3 is TGTGCCAGCAGCTTGGGACAGGGTCCCGCGTATGGCTACACCTTC. The chain is built from TRBV5-4 and TRBJ1-2, with 7 bases lining up with TRBD1. The germline V gene encodes CDR1 SGHNT and CDR2 YYREEE (reference sequence). There are 15 residues in the CDR3. V dropped 0 bases and J dropped 5; count of bases not matched to a gene: 7. The complete variable domain, with remaining parts taken from reference TRBV5-4 and TRBJ1-2, reads ETGVTQSPTHLIKTRGQQVTLRCSSQSGHNTVSWYQQALGQGPQFIFQYYREEENGRGNFPPRFSGLQFPNYSSELNVNALELDDSALYLCASSLGQGPAYGYTFGSGTRLTVV.

The V call is TRBV30, the J call TRBJ1-1; TRBD1 matches at 8 bases. Trimming removed 3 bases from V and 3 bases from J; junction bases left unmatched: 3. From germline, CDR1 is GTSNPN and CDR2 SVGIG (reference sequence). The CDR3 extends over 13 amino acids. The CDR3, as DNA: TGTGCCTGGAGACAGGGGGTTGACACTGAAGCTTTCTTT. It yields the protein CAWRQGVDTEAFF.

V and J are TRBV4-2 and TRBJ2-3; TRBD2 matches 13 bases. Germline trimming cut 2 bases from V and 4 bases from J; bases unmatched to any gene: 6. Germline V lookup: CDR1 LGHNA, CDR2 YNFKEQ. This CDR3 contains 17 residues. The CDR3: CASSQILAGGQADTQYF. The CDR3 DNA is TGTGCCAGCAGCCAAATACTAGCGGGGGGGCAGGCAGATACGCAGTATTTT.

The CDR3 spells CASRGSGGLSYEQYF. CDR3 DNA sequence: TGTGCCAGCAGGGGTAGCGGGGGTCTCTCCTACGAGCAGTACTTC. The V gene is TRBV6-1, the J gene TRBJ2-7; 9 positions match TRBD2. The CDR3 extends over 15 amino acids. From germline, CDR1 is MNHNS and CDR2 SASEGT. V lost 6 bases, J lost 0 bases, and 6 bases stayed unmatched.

The CDR3 DNA reads TGTGCCACCCGGCTAGGGCGGGATTCAACGGGGGAGACCCAGTACTTC. Residues: CATRLGRDSTGETQYF. The rearrangement uses TRBV15 and TRBJ2-5; possible D gene TRBD2, 6 bases. Germline loops: CDR1 LNHNV, CDR2 YYDKDF (reference sequence). This CDR3 comprises 16 residues. The V and J ends lost 8 bases and 5 bases respectively, with 24 bases between them.

The chain joins TRBV19 to TRBJ2-2; the D is unclear. Germline V gene lookup returns CDR1 LNHDA and CDR2 SQIVND (reference sequence). The CDR3 has 13 residues. Trimming left V 7 bases short and J 0 bases short, with 6 bases between. Here the CDR3 DNA reads TGTGCCAGTACTAACGCGAACACCGGGGAGCTGTTTTTT. Its protein is CASTNANTGELFF.

This sequence joins TRBV2 and TRBJ2-7; D perhaps matches TRBD2 (5 bases). Germline loops: CDR1 SNHLY, CDR2 FYNNEI. V shed 0 bases and J shed 4 bases, with 7 bases lying between them. This CDR3 is 13 amino acids long. The CDR3 is CASSEAWEYEQYF. CDR3 bases: TGTGCCAGCAGTGAAGCTTGGGAGTACGAGCAGTACTTC.

This sequence joins TRBV5-1 and TRBJ2-5; no clear D gene. Trimming removed 2 bases from V and 3 bases from J, with 5 bases in between. The germline V gene has CDR1 SGHRS and CDR2 YFSETQ. The CDR3 runs 12 residues. The CDR3 spells CASSLNKETQYF. The CDR3, as DNA: TGCGCCAGCAGCTTAAATAAAGAGACCCAGTACTTC.

The genes are TRBV9 and TRBJ2-1; a possible D gene is TRBD2 (6 bases). Trimming left V 1 base short and J 6 bases short, with 11 bases between. CDR3 length equals 14 residues. Germline CDR1 reads SGDLS; CDR2 reads YYNGEE. The CDR3 coding sequence is TGTGCCAGCAGCGTATCCGGGGGATCCAATGAGCAGTTCTTC. Translated: CASSVSGGSNEQFF. The complete variable domain, with remaining parts taken from reference TRBV9 and TRBJ2-1, reads DSGVTQTPKHLITATGQRVTLRCSPRSGDLSVYWYQQSLDQGLQFLIQYYNGEERAKGNILERFSAQQFPDLHSELNLSSLELGDSALYFCASSVSGGSNEQFFGPGTRLTVL.

The chain links TRBV25-1 to TRBJ2-2; possible D gene TRBD1, 6 bases. Trimming left V 9 bases short and J 6 bases short, with 11 bases between. The V gene's germline CDR1 is MGHDK and CDR2 SYGVNS. The CDR3 is 12 residues long. In DNA form, the CDR3 reads TGTGCCAGTACACAGGGATCCGGGGAGCTGTTTTTT. This sequence encodes CASTQGSGELFF.

This chain links TRBV6-6 with TRBJ1-2; TRBD1 matches at 7 bases. The junction had 6 bases not matched to a gene; V was cut back by 2 bases and J by 0 bases. The CDR3 is made up of 16 amino acids. The V gene's germline CDR1 is MNHNY and CDR2 SVGAGI (reference sequence). The CDR3 sequence is CASSYGFQGANYGYTF. In DNA form, the CDR3 reads TGTGCCAGCAGTTACGGATTCCAGGGGGCTAACTATGGCTACACCTTC.